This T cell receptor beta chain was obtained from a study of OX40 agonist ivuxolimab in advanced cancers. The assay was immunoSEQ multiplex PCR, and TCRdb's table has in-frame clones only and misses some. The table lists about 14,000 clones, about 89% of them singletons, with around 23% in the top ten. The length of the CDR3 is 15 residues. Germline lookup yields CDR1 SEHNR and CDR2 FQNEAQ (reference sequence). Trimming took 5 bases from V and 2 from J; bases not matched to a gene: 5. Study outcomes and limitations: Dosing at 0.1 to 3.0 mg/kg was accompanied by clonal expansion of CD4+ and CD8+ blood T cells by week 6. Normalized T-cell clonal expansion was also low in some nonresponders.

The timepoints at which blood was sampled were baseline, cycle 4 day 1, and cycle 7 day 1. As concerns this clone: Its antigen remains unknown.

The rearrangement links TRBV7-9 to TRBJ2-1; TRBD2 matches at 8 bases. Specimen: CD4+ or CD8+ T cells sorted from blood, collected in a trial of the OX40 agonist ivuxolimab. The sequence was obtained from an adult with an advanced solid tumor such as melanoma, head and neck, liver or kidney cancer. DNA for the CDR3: TGTGCCAGCAGCAATCCGGGACTAGCCTACAATGAGCAGTTCTTC. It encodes CASSNPGLAYNEQFF.